The 16 T cell receptor beta chains listed next were all sequenced from one sample in a study of blood T cell repertoires in COVID-19. The table came from immunoSEQ multiplex PCR; TCRdb's copy has only in-frame clones and leaves some out. The sample shows 30,000 to 40,000 clones, 85% to 90% of them seen only once. Source material: peripheral blood. These receptor sequences come from a man aged 55-75 years with active or convalescent COVID-19.

The genes are TRBV7-8 and TRBJ2-3; 8 nucleotides align to TRBD1. Trimming at V came to 8 bases and at J to 5 bases, leaving 18 bases not matched to a gene. Germline CDR1 and CDR2: SGHVS and FQNEAQ. The CDR3 sequence is 17 residues long. The CDR3 nucleotides read TGTGCCAGCGAGGACAGGGCGGTCGGGAGAAAAAAAGATACGCAGTATTTT. Translated: CASEDRAVGRKKDTQYF.

This sequence joins TRBV28 and TRBJ1-2; the match to TRBD1 covers 9 bases. The V gene's germline CDR1 is MDHEN and CDR2 SYDVKM. V shed 6 bases and J 8 bases; nucleotides not matched to a gene: 10. The length of the CDR3 is 14 residues. The CDR3 DNA reads as TGTGCCAGCAGAAATACAGGGGGCGTCAACGGCTACACCTTC. This gives the protein CASRNTGGVNGYTF.

This chain links TRBV6-2 or TRBV6-3 with TRBJ1-1; TRBD1 might be the D (6 bases). The V end lost 4 bases, the J end lost 7 bases, and 13 bases lay between the germline ends. Germline V gene sequence: CDR1 MNHEY, CDR2 SVGEGT. The CDR3 sequence is 13 residues long. The CDR3 protein is CASSSWGGGEAFF. As DNA, the CDR3 is TGTGCCAGCAGTTCCTGGGGAGGGGGTGAAGCTTTCTTT.

The chain is built from TRBV10-1 and TRBJ1-1; 8 bases fit TRBD1. V dropped 6 bases and J dropped 5; count of bases not matched to a gene: 11. From germline, CDR1 is WNHNN and CDR2 SYGVQD (reference sequence). This CDR3 comprises 15 residues. CDR3 region: CASRVPTGVGTEAFF. The DNA for the CDR3 is TGCGCCAGCAGGGTACCGACAGGGGTGGGTACTGAAGCTTTCTTT.

This chain connects TRBV12-3 or TRBV12-4 to TRBJ1-1; no reliable D call. The CDR3 spans 13 residues. Trimming pared 6 bases from V and 2 bases from J, leaving 10 bases between. The DNA for the CDR3 is TGTGCCAGCAGCCCCCGAACTAACACTGAAGCTTTCTTT. It encodes CASSPRTNTEAFF.

This chain connects TRBV15 to TRBJ2-7; D might be TRBD2 (6 bases). Germline-derived CDR1 and CDR2 are LNHNV and YYDKDF (reference sequence). Trimming stripped 0 bases from V and 3 bases from J, with 15 bases between. CDR3 length equals 16 residues. The DNA for the CDR3 is TGTGCCACCAGCAGAGATCTGGTAGCGGCCTACTACGAGCAGTACTTC. Residues: CATSRDLVAAYYEQYF.

The chain uses TRBV6-5 and TRBJ2-7; D is uncertain. The ends were cut back, 7 bases at V and 7 bases at J, with 11 bases in the middle. The CDR3 runs 11 residues. Germline CDR1 MNHEY, CDR2 SVGAGI. CDR3 residues: CASNLSREQYF. The CDR3 bases are TGTGCCAGCAATCTGTCTAGGGAGCAGTACTTC.

The DNA for the CDR3 is TGTGCCAGCGGTACTAGCGGATACAATGAGCAGTTCTTC. It translates to CASGTSGYNEQFF. This sequence joins TRBV25-1 and TRBJ2-1, with TRBD2 identical over 8 bases. This CDR3 has 13 amino acids. With V trimmed by 8 bases and J by 4 bases, 4 bases remained unmatched. CDR1 is MGHDK, CDR2 SYGVNS, per germline.

The gene calls are TRBV18 and TRBJ2-7; a weak D match, TRBD2 (6 bases). This CDR3 spans 12 amino acids. The V gene's germline CDR1 is KGHSH and CDR2 LQKENI. V dropped 7 bases and J dropped 6 bases, with 13 bases sitting between them. The CDR3 reads CASYGSGAEQYF. CDR3 nucleotide sequence: TGTGCCAGCTACGGGAGTGGGGCCGAGCAGTACTTC.

This chain links TRBV12-2 with TRBJ2-7; the D call TRBD1 from the table was never checked on the DNA. TRBV12-2 counts as a pseudogene. The CDR3 sequence is 18 residues long. CDR3 loop: CASRLAGRGKGSSYEQYF. CDR3 nucleotides: TGTGCAAGTCGCTTAGCCGGTAGGGGGAAGGGGAGCTCCTACGAGCAGTACTTC.

The chain couples TRBV15 to TRBJ2-2; D may be TRBD1 (6 bases). Germline V CDR1 and CDR2: LNHNV, YYDKDF (reference sequence). V lost 1 base and J 5 bases, leaving 17 bases between the germline ends. The CDR3 sequence is 17 residues long. CDR3 nucleotides: TGTGCCACCAGCAGAGGGACAGAAGAGACGGGGACCGGGGAGCTGTTTTTT. Encoded protein: CATSRGTEETGTGELFF.

The chain joins TRBV28 to TRBJ1-2; 10 bases map to TRBD1. V trimming: 6 bases; J trimming: 7 bases; junction bases outside the gene matches: 11. Germline values: CDR1 MDHEN, CDR2 SYDVKM. The CDR3 runs 15 residues. The CDR3 protein is CASRDRDRGEAGYTF. CDR3 DNA sequence: TGTGCCAGCAGAGACCGGGACAGGGGAGAAGCTGGCTACACCTTC.

The chain links TRBV10-1 to TRBJ1-4; the D gene is possibly TRBD1 (6 bases). Germline values: CDR1 WNHNN, CDR2 SYGVQD (reference sequence). The CDR3 is 15 amino acids. V lost 3 bases and J lost 10, with 18 bases in between. The DNA of the CDR3 is TGCGCCAGCAGTGACGAGAGGGGGAACTTTGGAAAACTGTTTTTT. Translating it yields CASSDERGNFGKLFF.

This chain uses TRBV3-1 (or the pseudogene TRBV3-2) with TRBJ2-3, with a weak D call TRBD1 (5 bases). The CDR3 is made up of 16 amino acids. V was shortened by 1 base and J by 5 bases, with 16 bases between the two germline ends. The germline V gene has CDR1 LGHDT and CDR2 YNNKEL (reference sequence). The CDR3 reads CASSQGWVMQGDTQYF. The CDR3, as DNA: TGTGCCAGCAGCCAAGGGTGGGTAATGCAGGGAGATACGCAGTATTTT.

J is TRBJ1-1 and V is TRBV28, with D perhaps TRBD1 (5 bases). The germline V gene has CDR1 MDHEN and CDR2 SYDVKM. The V and J ends lost 1 base and 11 bases respectively, with 11 bases between them. The CDR3 runs to 12 residues. The DNA of the CDR3 is TGTGCCAGCAGTTTATCGCACGGGGGGGCTTTCTTT. It encodes CASSLSHGGAFF. Filled out from reference TRBV28 and TRBJ1-1, the complete variable domain reads DVKVTQSSRYLVKRTGEKVFLECVQDMDHENMFWYRQDPGLGLRLIYFSYDVKMKEKGDIPEGYSVSREKKERFSLILESASTNQTSMYLCASSLSHGGAFFGQGTRLTVV.

The chain joins TRBV30 to TRBJ1-3, with unresolved D. The germline CDR1 and CDR2 sequences are GTSNPN and SVGIG (reference sequence). Deletions cut 3 bases from V and 4 bases from J, with 7 bases between. CDR3 length: 12 residues. The CDR3: CAWRGGGNTIYF. In nucleotides, the CDR3 is TGTGCCTGGAGGGGAGGAGGAAACACCATATATTTT. The full variable domain, completed using reference TRBV30 and TRBJ1-3, is SQTIHQWPATLVQPVGSPLSLECTVEGTSNPNLYWYRQAAGRGLQLLFYSVGIGQISSEVPQNLSASRPQDRQFILSSKKLLLSDSGFYLCAWRGGGNTIYFGEGSWLTVV.